The rows below give T cell receptor beta chains drawn from one sample of a study of T cell changes during pregnancy in multiple sclerosis. Some clones are missing from TCRdb's copy, which holds only in-frame ones; the method was immunoSEQ multiplex PCR. The sample carries about 40,000 clones, roughly 87% recorded once. Here the sequenced sample was CD4+ T cells from peripheral blood mononuclear cells, taken in the first trimester of pregnancy. The receptors were gathered from a female donor with multiple sclerosis, enrolled in a pregnancy study. Both conserved end residues are part of each CDR3. The D gene is left open where the match is weak. Size tells how often a clone was seen (once, few, many) or the class of an expanded clone, and some rows leave it out.

>TRBV5-5|.|TRBD1|TRBJ1-2|13
CASSAGTGVGYTF
TGTGCCAGCAGCGCCGGGACAGGGGTAGGCTACACCTTC
>TRBV7-3|.|.|TRBJ2-3|17
CASSLWGGDKGTDTQYF
TGTGCCAGCAGCTTATGGGGAGGGGACAAGGGCACAGATACGCAGTATTTT
>TRBV7-9|.|TRBD2|TRBJ2-1|17
CASSLAGLAVLYNEQFF
TGTGCCAGCAGCTTAGCCGGACTAGCGGTATTATACAATGAGCAGTTCTTC
>TRBV2|medium-sized|.|TRBJ1-6|12
CASNGENSPLHF
TGTGCCAGCAACGGGGAAAACTCACCCCTCCACTTT
>TRBV5-1|.|.|TRBJ2-7|12
CASSFSGYEQYF
TGCGCCAGCAGCTTCTCAGGATACGAGCAGTACTTC
>TRBV11-3|.|.|TRBJ2-2|18
CASSLQQGGSVGTGELFF
TGTGCCAGCAGCTTACAACAGGGAGGGTCGGTTGGTACGGGGGAGCTGTTTTTT
>TRBV6-5|.|TRBD1|TRBJ2-5|13
CASSQTGEETQYF
TGTGCCAGCAGCCAGACAGGGGAGGAGACCCAGTACTTC
>TRBV18|.|.|TRBJ2-3|15
CASSPPGLVTDTQYF
TGTGCCAGCTCACCACCGGGGCTAGTTACAGATACGCAGTATTTT
>TRBV2|.|TRBD1|TRBJ2-7|16
CASRPGQARGSYEQYF
TGTGCCAGCAGACCCGGACAGGCGCGAGGTTCCTACGAGCAGTACTTC
>TRBV2|.|TRBD1|TRBJ1-3|16
CASSGQGANSGNTIYF
TGTGCCAGCAGCGGACAGGGGGCAAACTCTGGAAACACCATATATTTT
>TRBV5-1|.|.|TRBJ1-2|15
CASSARDISNYGYTF
TGCGCCAGCAGCGCTCGGGACATTTCTAACTATGGCTACACCTTC
>TRBV6-5|.|.|TRBJ2-7|14
CASSYMDRTYEQYF
TGTGCCAGCAGTTACATGGACAGAACCTACGAGCAGTACTTC
>TRBV6-1|.|.|TRBJ2-6|15
CASSGESSGANVLTF
TGTGCCAGCAGTGGAGAGTCCTCTGGGGCCAACGTCCTGACTTTC
>TRBV7-3|.|.|TRBJ1-2|13
CASSFRGGDGYTF
TGTGCCAGCAGCTTTCGAGGGGGAGATGGCTACACCTTC
>TRBV7-2|.|TRBD1|TRBJ1-2|15
CASSSDRGRDYGYTF
TGTGCCAGCAGCTCTGACAGGGGGCGCGACTATGGCTACACCTTC
>TRBV7-2|.|TRBD1|TRBJ1-2|15
CASSLRTGGDYGYTF
TGTGCCAGCAGCTTAAGAACAGGGGGGGACTATGGCTACACCTTC
>TRBV6-1|.|.|TRBJ2-1|13
CASSALESPEQFF
TGTGCCAGCAGTGCGTTAGAGTCCCCCGAGCAGTTCTTC
>TRBV4-3|.|.|TRBJ1-5|15
CASSPTYGGYQPQHF
TGCGCCAGCAGCCCCACCTATGGCGGGTATCAGCCCCAGCATTTT
>TRBV2|.|.|TRBJ1-3|12
CASSASGNTIYF
TGTGCCAGCAGTGCCAGTGGAAACACCATATATTTT
>TRBV30|.|.|TRBJ1-4|13
CAWSRWGGEKLFF
TGTGCCTGGAGCCGTTGGGGCGGCGAAAAACTGTTTTTT
>TRBV7-2|once|TRBD1|TRBJ2-2|15
CASSRQGANTGELFF
TGTGCCAGCAGCCGACAGGGGGCGAACACCGGGGAGCTGTTTTTT
>TRBV5-4|.|.|TRBJ1-2|13
CASSLDPPRGYTF
TGTGCCAGCAGCTTGGACCCCCCGCGGGGCTACACCTTC
>TRBV5-1|.|TRBD2|TRBJ2-1|14
CASRDGTSVNEQFF
TGCGCCAGCAGGGACGGGACTAGCGTCAATGAGCAGTTCTTC
>TRBV5-1|.|.|TRBJ1-2|16
CASSIGQFPPNYGYTF
TGCGCCAGCAGCATTGGACAGTTTCCGCCTAACTATGGCTACACCTTC
>TRBV27|few|.|TRBJ1-5|15
CASSLRAGQDQPQHF
TGTGCCAGCAGTTTACGGGCTGGACAAGATCAGCCCCAGCATTTT
>TRBV5-1|.|.|TRBJ1-4|13
CASSLDREEKLFF
TGCGCCAGCAGCTTGGACAGGGAAGAAAAACTGTTTTTT
>TRBV6-5|.|.|TRBJ1-1|15
CASSYSIPGITEAFF
TGTGCCAGCAGTTACTCGATCCCAGGGATCACTGAAGCTTTCTTT
>TRBV21-1|.|.|TRBJ2-7|14
CASRWASGAYEQYF
.
>TRBV11-3|.|TRBD2|TRBJ2-5|15
CASSSPLAGTETQYF
TGTGCCAGCAGCTCACCTCTAGCGGGTACTGAGACCCAGTACTTC
>TRBV30|.|.|TRBJ1-2|10
CAWSKAGYTF
TGTGCCTGGAGTAAAGCTGGCTACACCTTC
>TRBV19|.|.|TRBJ1-5|14
CASTKPGSNQPQHF
TGTGCCAGTACCAAGCCCGGGAGCAATCAGCCCCAGCATTTT
>TRBV15|.|TRBD1|TRBJ1-3|16
CATSRLDRETGNTIYF
TGTGCCACCAGCAGACTCGACAGGGAAACAGGAAACACCATATATTTT
>TRBV7-2|.|.|TRBJ1-3|15
CASSLRSGAGNTIYF
TGTGCCAGCAGCTTAAGGTCAGGGGCTGGAAACACCATATATTTT
>TRBV12-5|.|TRBD2|TRBJ2-3|18
CASGSRGTSGGAPDTQYF
TGTGCTAGTGGTTCGCGCGGGACTAGCGGGGGGGCGCCAGATACGCAGTATTTT
>TRBV2|.|.|TRBJ1-3|13
CASREEGVNTIYF
TGTGCCAGCAGGGAGGAGGGCGTCAACACCATATATTTT
>TRBV5-6|.|TRBD2|TRBJ2-3|16
CASSLGLAQTTDTQYF
TGTGCCAGCAGCTTAGGACTAGCACAAACCACAGATACGCAGTATTTT
>TRBV5-1|once|TRBD1|TRBJ1-1|14
CASTSLQGAAEAFF
TGCGCCAGCACGTCACTACAGGGGGCAGCCGAAGCTTTCTTT
>TRBV6-5|.|.|TRBJ2-5|16
CASSSRPEPREETQYF
TGTGCCAGCAGTTCTCGACCAGAACCACGGGAAGAGACCCAGTACTTC
>TRBV5-1|.|.|TRBJ1-5|15
CASSLAPGRDQPQHF
TGCGCCAGCAGCTTGGCCCCGGGGAGGGATCAGCCCCAGCATTTT
>TRBV2|.|TRBD2|TRBJ2-7|13
CASRRLAVEEQYF
TGTGCCAGCAGGCGACTAGCGGTGGAGGAGCAGTACTTC
>TRBV5-6|.|TRBD1|TRBJ1-2|16
CASSLKGQGNDYGYTF
TGTGCCAGCAGCTTGAAGGGACAGGGAAACGACTATGGCTACACCTTC
>TRBV6-1|.|TRBD2|TRBJ2-1|15
CASSDLSGKVNEQFF
TGTGCCAGCAGTGACTTAAGCGGGAAGGTTAATGAGCAGTTCTTC
>TRBV10-3|.|TRBD1|TRBJ1-1|13
CAISGQGAGEAFF
TGTGCCATCAGTGGCCAGGGGGCTGGTGAAGCTTTCTTT
>TRBV7-8|.|.|TRBJ1-2|14
CASSFGLGQGGYTF
TGTGCCAGCAGCTTTGGTCTAGGACAAGGCGGCTACACCTTC
>TRBV6-5|.|.|TRBJ1-2|14
CASSYSKYDSHYTF
TGTGCCAGCAGTTACTCGAAGTACGACAGCCACTACACCTTC
>TRBV7-3|few|.|TRBJ1-1|16
CASSLTDTASSTEAFF
TGTGCCAGCAGCTTAACGGATACAGCTTCATCCACTGAAGCTTTCTTT
>TRBV13|.|TRBD1|TRBJ2-7|18
CASSSLDRSYPQTYEQYF
TGTGCCAGCAGCTCTTTGGACAGGTCCTATCCCCAAACCTACGAGCAGTACTTC
>TRBV5-1|.|.|TRBJ2-7|21
CASSLASLRGRSRLNSYEQYF
TGCGCCAGCAGCTTGGCCTCTCTACGAGGGAGAAGTCGCTTAAACTCCTACGAGCAGTACTTC
>TRBV19|few|.|TRBJ1-1|14
CASKQFLVETEAFF
TGTGCCAGTAAACAATTTTTAGTGGAGACTGAAGCTTTCTTT
>TRBV5-1|.|TRBD1|TRBJ2-7|13
CASRWDSSYEQYF
TGCGCCAGCCGCTGGGACAGTTCCTACGAGCAGTACTTC
>TRBV11-2|.|.|TRBJ1-6|15
CASTVGLGRGSPLHF
TGTGCCAGCACCGTGGGGTTGGGGAGGGGTTCACCCCTCCACTTT
>TRBV19|.|.|TRBJ1-5|17
CASSIGAGGYRNQPQHF
TGTGCCAGTAGTATTGGGGCCGGGGGATATCGCAATCAGCCCCAGCATTTT